Below, 12 T cell receptor beta chains from the same sample are listed, as sequenced in a study of blood T cell repertoires in COVID-19. Method: immunoSEQ multiplex PCR; TCRdb's copy keeps in-frame clones and lacks some. The sample holds approximately 250,000 clones, about 85% seen once. Sequencing input: peripheral blood. These receptors came from a man aged 35 to 55 with acute or convalescent COVID-19.

The V call is TRBV5-1, the J call TRBJ2-7; D is unclear. Germline-derived CDR1 and CDR2 are SGHRS and YFSETQ. V lost 2 bases to trimming and J lost 2 bases, with 11 bases between them. CDR3 length: 14 amino acids. The CDR3 spells CASSFSGATYEQYF. The CDR3 nucleotides are TGCGCCAGCAGCTTCAGTGGAGCCACCTACGAGCAGTACTTC.

V is TRBV6-5 and J is TRBJ2-7, with 8 bases lining up with TRBD1. The length of the CDR3 is 15 residues. Trimming cost V 7 bases and J 6 bases; bases outside gene matches: 14. Germline values: CDR1 MNHEY, CDR2 SVGAGI. The CDR3 bases are TGTGCCAGCACCTCCTTAGCCCAGGGGGCGACCGAGCAGTACTTC. The encoded protein is CASTSLAQGATEQYF.

The rearrangement links TRBV18 to TRBJ2-5, with 10 bases that match TRBD1. CDR1 and CDR2 (germline): KGHSH, LQKENI. With V trimmed by 1 base and J by 3 bases, 2 bases remained unmatched. The CDR3 contains 15 residues. CDR3 DNA sequence: TGTGCCAGCTCACCACAGACAGGGGGCGAAGAGACCCAGTACTTC. Translation: CASSPQTGGEETQYF.

The chain couples TRBV7-2 to TRBJ1-3; the match to TRBD1 covers 8 bases. This CDR3 region has 15 residues. From germline, CDR1 is SGHTA and CDR2 FQGNSA. The junction had 7 bases not matched to a gene; V was cut back by 5 bases and J by 4 bases. This CDR3 is CASSIGTGLGNTIYF. Here the CDR3 DNA reads TGTGCCAGCAGCATCGGGACAGGCTTGGGAAACACCATATATTTT.

The chain couples TRBV27 to TRBJ1-2, with 10 bases aligning to TRBD1. This CDR3 is built from 14 residues. V was clipped by 0 bases and J by 7 bases; unmatched bases: 2. Germline CDR1 is MNHEY and CDR2 is SMNVEV (reference sequence). CDR3 nucleotide sequence: TGTGCCAGCAGTTTATCATGGGACAGGGGTGGCTACACCTTC. As protein: CASSLSWDRGGYTF.

The chain has TRBV7-2 and TRBJ1-2, with 10 bases aligning to TRBD1. The germline V gene encodes CDR1 SGHTA and CDR2 FQGNSA. With V trimmed by 5 bases and J by 5 bases, 8 bases remained unmatched. The length of the CDR3 is 15 residues. CDR3 sequence (DNA): TGTGCCAGCAGCATGTGGGACAGGGGAGAGTATGGCTACACCTTC. This codes for CASSMWDRGEYGYTF.

The V call is TRBV28, the J call TRBJ2-1; 9 bases are a match to TRBD2. V lost 6 bases, J lost 9 bases, and 15 bases stayed unmatched. The CDR3 totals 16 residues. The germline V gene encodes CDR1 MDHEN and CDR2 SYDVKM. The CDR3 protein is CASSLGGGGATIEQFF. CDR3 sequence (DNA): TGTGCCAGCAGCTTAGGCGGCGGGGGGGCTACAATTGAGCAGTTCTTC. Full variable domain (rest looked up from reference TRBV28 and TRBJ2-1): DVKVTQSSRYLVKRTGEKVFLECVQDMDHENMFWYRQDPGLGLRLIYFSYDVKMKEKGDIPEGYSVSREKKERFSLILESASTNQTSMYLCASSLGGGGATIEQFFGPGTRLTVL.

V gene TRBV19 combines with J gene TRBJ1-1, with a tentative D call TRBD1 (6 bases). The V end was cut by 8 bases, the J end by 1 base, with 14 bases between. Germline-derived CDR1 and CDR2 are LNHDA and SQIVND (reference sequence). This CDR3 has 14 residues. The CDR3 loop reads CASRNDRTNTEAFF. CDR3 bases: TGTGCCAGTCGAAATGACAGGACGAACACTGAAGCTTTCTTT. Full variable domain (missing parts from reference TRBV19 and TRBJ1-1): DGGITQSPKYLFRKEGQNVTLSCEQNLNHDAMYWYRQDPGQGLRLIYYSQIVNDFQKGDIAEGYSVSREKKESFPLTVTSAQKNPTAFYLCASRNDRTNTEAFFGQGTRLTVV.

This chain uses TRBV19 with TRBJ2-7; 9 nucleotides line up with TRBD2. Unmatched junction bases numbered 12, after V lost 10 bases and J lost 5 bases. Germline V gene lookup returns CDR1 LNHDA and CDR2 SQIVND (reference sequence). This CDR3 comprises 14 residues. CDR3 protein: CATSPSSGVNEQYF. CDR3 DNA sequence: TGTGCCACGAGCCCCTCTAGCGGGGTAAACGAGCAGTACTTC.

This chain links TRBV7-8 with TRBJ1-1, with D unresolved. The CDR3 has 18 amino acids. Deletions cut 0 bases from V and 0 bases from J, with 17 bases between. The V gene's germline CDR1 is SGHVS and CDR2 FQNEAQ. The CDR3 coding sequence is TGTGCCAGCAGCTTAGCGTCGAGCGGAAGGGTGATGAACACTGAAGCTTTCTTT. This gives the protein CASSLASSGRVMNTEAFF.

The gene calls are TRBV6-4 and TRBJ2-3; 8 bases are shared with TRBD2. V lost 3 bases and J lost 1; bases outside the gene matches: 0. The CDR3 extends over 14 amino acids. CDR1 and CDR2 (germline): MRHNA, SNTAGT. The CDR3: CASSDSGGTDTQYF. In nucleotides, the CDR3 is TGTGCCAGCAGTGATAGCGGGGGCACAGATACGCAGTATTTT.

A few counts support this clone. V and J are TRBV7-8 and TRBJ1-3, with TRBD1 matching 7 bases. The CDR3 contains 16 residues. Germline V CDR1 and CDR2: SGHVS, FQNEAQ. The V segment lost 1 base and the J segment 4 bases; nucleotides outside the gene matches: 7. The CDR3: CASSLGYRGWGNTIYF. The CDR3 bases are TGTGCCAGCAGCTTAGGGTACAGGGGTTGGGGAAACACCATATATTTT.